This T cell receptor (beta chain) was obtained from a study of radiation and T cells in renal cell carcinoma. Assay used: immunoSEQ multiplex PCR; TCRdb lists only in-frame clones, some missing. The repertoire consists of just under 150,000 clones, with approximately 86% occurring once and the leading ten covering around 17%. Worth noting for this clone: The target antigen is unknown.

This CDR3 spans 16 amino acids. Germline loops: CDR1 LGHNA, CDR2 YSLEER. The ends lost 0 bases at V and 7 bases at J; junction bases unmatched: 6. Regarding the study as a whole: Without pretreatment biopsies, baseline tumor clonotype presence was undetermined. From baseline, blood top tumor clonotypes peaked at 2 weeks post-radiation.

The time point was: blood 4 weeks post-SBRT, at nephrectomy. Treatment defined: 15 Gy SBRT to primary tumor, nephrectomy 4 weeks later. Nephrectomy followed 15 Gy stereotactic body radiation by 4 weeks. The sequence was collected from a woman in her 50s with renal cell carcinoma. Sequences were derived from blood, sampled from a patient whose treatment included radiotherapy and nephrectomy. This chain connects TRBV4-3 to TRBJ2-5; 12 bases align to TRBD2. CDR3 sequence: CASSQERTSGVGTQYF. CDR3 DNA: TGCGCCAGCAGCCAAGAACGGACTAGCGGGGTGGGGACCCAGTACTTC.